This TCR beta chain is drawn from a study of blood T cells in healthy people across ages. A second PCR, run for roughly 7 to 11 cycles, used a sample-barcoded 5' primer plus a J-beta primer mix. There were at least 3 million CDR3-containing paired-end reads obtained from each sample. Via MiXCR, TCRdb re-called the 5' RACE reads, giving one row per CDR3 protein. This table holds 980,000 or so distinct CDR3 sequences, roughly 50% found once. Study results and limitations: Bulk PBMC profiling left naive and antigen-experienced comparisons inconclusive.

There are many counts of this clonotype. Its specificity is unknown. Each donor had 8.5 to 10 milliliters of peripheral blood drawn. Isolation of PBMCs gave at least 7 million cells per sample. This receptor was taken from a man aged 25-45 years in good health. Sequencing was performed on blood.

The CDR3 DNA is TGTGCCAGCAGGCGGGACAGCAACTCCTACGAGCAGTACTTC. Its protein product is CASRRDSNSYEQYF. The chain has TRBV11-1 and TRBJ2-7, with TRBD1 as a possible D gene (7 bases). V was shortened by 6 bases and J by 0 bases, with 12 bases between the two germline ends. The CDR3 sequence is 14 residues long. Germline loops: CDR1 SGHAT, CDR2 FQDESV (reference sequence).